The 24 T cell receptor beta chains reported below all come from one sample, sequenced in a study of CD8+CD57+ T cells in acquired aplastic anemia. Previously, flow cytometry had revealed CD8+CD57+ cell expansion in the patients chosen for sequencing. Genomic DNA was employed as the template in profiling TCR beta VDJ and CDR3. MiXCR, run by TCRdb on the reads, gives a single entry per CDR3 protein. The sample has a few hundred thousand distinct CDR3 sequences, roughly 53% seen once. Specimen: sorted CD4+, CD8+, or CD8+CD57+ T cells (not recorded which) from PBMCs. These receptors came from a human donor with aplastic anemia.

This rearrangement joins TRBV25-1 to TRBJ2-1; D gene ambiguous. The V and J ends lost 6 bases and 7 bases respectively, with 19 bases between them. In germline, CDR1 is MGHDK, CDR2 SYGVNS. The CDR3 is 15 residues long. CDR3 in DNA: TGTGCCAGCAGCCGGTCGTTAGCCACACGTAATGAGCAGTTCTTC. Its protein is CASSRSLATRNEQFF.

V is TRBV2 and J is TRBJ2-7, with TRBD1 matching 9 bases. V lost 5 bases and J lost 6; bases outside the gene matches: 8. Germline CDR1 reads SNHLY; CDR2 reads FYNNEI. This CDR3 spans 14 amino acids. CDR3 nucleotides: TGTGCCAGCAGTTCAGCCGGGACAGGGTCCGAGCAGTACTTC. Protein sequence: CASSSAGTGSEQYF.

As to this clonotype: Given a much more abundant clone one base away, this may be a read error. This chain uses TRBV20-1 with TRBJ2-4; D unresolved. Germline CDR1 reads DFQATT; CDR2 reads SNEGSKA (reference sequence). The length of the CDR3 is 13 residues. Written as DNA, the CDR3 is TGCAGCGCAAGACAAGTAGCCAAAAACACTCAGTACTTC. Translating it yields CSARQVAKNTQYF.

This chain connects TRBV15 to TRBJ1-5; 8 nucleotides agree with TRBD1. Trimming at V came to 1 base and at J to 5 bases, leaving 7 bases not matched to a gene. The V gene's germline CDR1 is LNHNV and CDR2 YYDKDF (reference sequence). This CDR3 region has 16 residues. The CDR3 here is CATSRALQGGYQPQHF. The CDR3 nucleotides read TGTGCCACCAGCAGAGCCCTACAGGGGGGGTATCAGCCCCAGCATTTT.

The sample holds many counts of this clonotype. This chain's CDR3 is CASSFLENTGELFF. The CDR3 DNA reads as TGTGCCAGCAGCTTCCTGGAGAACACCGGGGAGCTGTTTTTT. The chain uses TRBV11-2 and TRBJ2-2; D not resolved. V was pared by 3 bases and J by 1 base, with 6 bases between. The CDR3 has 14 residues. Germline CDR1 and CDR2: SGHAT and FQNNGV.

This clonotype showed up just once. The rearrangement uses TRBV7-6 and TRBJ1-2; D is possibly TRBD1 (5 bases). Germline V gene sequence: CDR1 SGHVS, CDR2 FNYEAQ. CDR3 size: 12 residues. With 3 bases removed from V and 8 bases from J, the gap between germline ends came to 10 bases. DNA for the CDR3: TGTGCCAGCAGCTTGGGGCTAGAGGGCTACACCTTC. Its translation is CASSLGLEGYTF.

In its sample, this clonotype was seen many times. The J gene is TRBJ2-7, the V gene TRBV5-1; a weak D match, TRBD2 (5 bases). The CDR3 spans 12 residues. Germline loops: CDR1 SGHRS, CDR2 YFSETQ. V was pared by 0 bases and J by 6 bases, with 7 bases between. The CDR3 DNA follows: TGCGCCAGCAGCTTGGGAGGGATCGAGCAGTACTTC. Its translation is CASSLGGIEQYF.

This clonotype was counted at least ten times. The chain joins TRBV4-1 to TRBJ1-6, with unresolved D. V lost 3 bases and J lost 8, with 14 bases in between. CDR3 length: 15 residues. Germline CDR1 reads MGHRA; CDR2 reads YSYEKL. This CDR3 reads CASSQDPSAHSPLHF. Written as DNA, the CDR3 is TGCGCCAGCAGCCAGGACCCATCCGCGCATTCACCCCTCCACTTT.

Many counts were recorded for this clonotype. The CDR3 here is CASSLDPSGETQYF. DNA for the CDR3: TGTGCCAGCAGCTTAGATCCTAGCGGAGAGACCCAGTACTTC. The gene calls are TRBV11-2 and TRBJ2-5; 7 bases align to TRBD2. The V segment lost 0 bases and the J segment 4 bases; nucleotides outside the gene matches: 2. This CDR3 contains 14 residues. Per germline, CDR1 SGHAT and CDR2 FQNNGV.

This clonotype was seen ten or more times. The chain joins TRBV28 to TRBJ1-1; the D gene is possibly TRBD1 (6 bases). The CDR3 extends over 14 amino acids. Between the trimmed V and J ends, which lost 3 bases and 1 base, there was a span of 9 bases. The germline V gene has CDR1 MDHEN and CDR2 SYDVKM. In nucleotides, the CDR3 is TGTGCCAGCAGTTTGGCAGGGGCGAACACTGAAGCTTTCTTT. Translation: CASSLAGANTEAFF.

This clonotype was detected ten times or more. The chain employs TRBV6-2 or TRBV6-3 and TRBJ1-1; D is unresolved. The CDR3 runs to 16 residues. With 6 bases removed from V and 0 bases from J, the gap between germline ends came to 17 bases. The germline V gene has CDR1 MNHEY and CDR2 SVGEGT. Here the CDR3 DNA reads TGTGCCAGCAGGCCCATGAGAATTGCCATGAACACTGAAGCTTTCTTT. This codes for CASRPMRIAMNTEAFF.

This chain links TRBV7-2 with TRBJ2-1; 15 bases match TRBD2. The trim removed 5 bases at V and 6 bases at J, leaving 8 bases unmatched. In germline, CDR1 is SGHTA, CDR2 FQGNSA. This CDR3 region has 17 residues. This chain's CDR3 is CASSPRGLAGGGNEQFF. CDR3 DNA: TGTGCCAGCAGCCCAAGGGGACTAGCGGGGGGCGGCAATGAGCAGTTCTTC.

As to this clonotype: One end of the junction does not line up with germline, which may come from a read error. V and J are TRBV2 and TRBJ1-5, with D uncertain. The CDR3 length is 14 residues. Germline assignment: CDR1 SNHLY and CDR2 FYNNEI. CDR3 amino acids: CASSGGSSNRPQHF. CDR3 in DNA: TGTGCCAGCAGTGGTGGGAGTAGCAATCGGCCCCAGCATTTT.

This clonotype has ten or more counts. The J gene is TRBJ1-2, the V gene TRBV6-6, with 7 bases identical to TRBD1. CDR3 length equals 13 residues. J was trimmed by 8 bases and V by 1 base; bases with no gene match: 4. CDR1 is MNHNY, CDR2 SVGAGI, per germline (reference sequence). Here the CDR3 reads CASSYWTGGGYTF. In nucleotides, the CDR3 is TGTGCCAGCAGTTACTGGACAGGCGGGGGCTACACCTTC.

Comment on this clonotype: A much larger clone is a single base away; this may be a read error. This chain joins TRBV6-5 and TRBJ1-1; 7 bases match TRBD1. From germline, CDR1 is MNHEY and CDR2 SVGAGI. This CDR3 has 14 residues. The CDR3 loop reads CAISAGQLNTEAFF. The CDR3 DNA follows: TGTGCCATCAGTGCGGGACAGCTGAACACTGAAGCTTTCTTT.

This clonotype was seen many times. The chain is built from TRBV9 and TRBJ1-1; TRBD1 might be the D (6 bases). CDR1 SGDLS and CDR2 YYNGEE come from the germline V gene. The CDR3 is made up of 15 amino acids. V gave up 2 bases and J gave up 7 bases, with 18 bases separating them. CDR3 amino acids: CASSVRVDLQGEAFF. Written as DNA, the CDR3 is TGTGCCAGCAGCGTCCGTGTCGATCTACAGGGTGAAGCTTTCTTT.

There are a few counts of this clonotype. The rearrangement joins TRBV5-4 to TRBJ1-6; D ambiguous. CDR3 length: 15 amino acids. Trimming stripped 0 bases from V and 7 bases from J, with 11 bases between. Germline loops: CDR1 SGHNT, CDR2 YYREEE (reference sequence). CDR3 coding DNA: TGTGCCAGCAGCTTGGATCGGGAGATGAATTCACCCCTCCACTTT. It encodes CASSLDREMNSPLHF.

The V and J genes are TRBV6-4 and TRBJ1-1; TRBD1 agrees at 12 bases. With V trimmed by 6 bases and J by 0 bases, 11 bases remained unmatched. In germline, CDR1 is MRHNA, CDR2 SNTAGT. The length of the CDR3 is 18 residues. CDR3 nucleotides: TGTGCCAGCAGACAACCCGGGACAGGGGGCCTCATGAACACTGAAGCTTTCTTT. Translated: CASRQPGTGGLMNTEAFF.

This CDR3 is CSAEVGGDQPQHF. CDR3 DNA sequence: TGCAGTGCTGAGGTGGGGGGGGATCAGCCCCAGCATTTT. This chain links TRBV20-1 with TRBJ1-5, with D possibly matching TRBD1 (5 bases). From germline, CDR1 is DFQATT and CDR2 SNEGSKA (reference sequence). V was shortened by 5 bases and J by 5 bases, with 13 bases between the two germline ends. This CDR3 region has 13 residues.

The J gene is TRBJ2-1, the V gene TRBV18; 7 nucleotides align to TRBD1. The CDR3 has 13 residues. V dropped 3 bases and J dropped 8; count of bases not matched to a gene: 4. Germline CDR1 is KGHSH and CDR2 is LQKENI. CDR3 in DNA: TGTGCCAGCTCACCCCGACAGGGCCATGAGCAGTTCTTC. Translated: CASSPRQGHEQFF.

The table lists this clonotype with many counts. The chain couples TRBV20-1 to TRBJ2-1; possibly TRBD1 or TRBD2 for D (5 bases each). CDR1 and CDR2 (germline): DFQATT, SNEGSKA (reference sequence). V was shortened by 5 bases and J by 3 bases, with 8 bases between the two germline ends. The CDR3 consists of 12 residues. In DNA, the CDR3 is TGCAGTGCTTGGGACGGCTACAATGAGCAGTTCTTC. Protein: CSAWDGYNEQFF.

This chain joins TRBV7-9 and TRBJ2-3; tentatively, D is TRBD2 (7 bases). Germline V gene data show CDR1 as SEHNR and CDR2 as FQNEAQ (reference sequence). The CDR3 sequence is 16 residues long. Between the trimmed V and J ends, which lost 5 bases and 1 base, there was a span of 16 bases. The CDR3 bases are TGTGCCAGCAGCCTCCCCGGGGGGCGAGGCACAGATACGCAGTATTTT. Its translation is CASSLPGGRGTDTQYF.

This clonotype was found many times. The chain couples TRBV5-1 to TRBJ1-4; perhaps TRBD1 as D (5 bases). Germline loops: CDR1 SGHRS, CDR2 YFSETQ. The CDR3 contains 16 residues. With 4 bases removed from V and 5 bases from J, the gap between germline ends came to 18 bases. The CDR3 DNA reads TGCGCCAGCAGCGCGACGGCCCAGGGCCCGAATGAAAAACTGTTTTTT. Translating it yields CASSATAQGPNEKLFF.

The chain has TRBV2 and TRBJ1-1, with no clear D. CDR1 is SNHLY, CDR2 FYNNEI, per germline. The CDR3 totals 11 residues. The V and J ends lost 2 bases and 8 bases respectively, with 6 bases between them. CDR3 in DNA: TGTGCCAGCAGTGAACCCGGAGAAGCTTTCTTT. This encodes CASSEPGEAFF.